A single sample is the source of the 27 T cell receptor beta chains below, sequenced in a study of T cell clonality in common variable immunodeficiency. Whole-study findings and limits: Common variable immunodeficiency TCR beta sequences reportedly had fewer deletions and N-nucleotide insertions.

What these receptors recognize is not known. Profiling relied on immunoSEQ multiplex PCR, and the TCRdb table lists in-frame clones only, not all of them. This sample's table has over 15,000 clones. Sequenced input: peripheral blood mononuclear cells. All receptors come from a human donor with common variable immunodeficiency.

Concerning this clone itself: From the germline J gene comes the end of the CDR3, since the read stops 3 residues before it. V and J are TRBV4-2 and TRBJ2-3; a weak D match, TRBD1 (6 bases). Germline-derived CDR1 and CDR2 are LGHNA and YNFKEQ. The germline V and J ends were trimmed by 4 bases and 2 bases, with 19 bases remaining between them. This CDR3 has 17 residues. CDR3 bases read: TGTGCCAGCAGCCTACCACAGGGTACAGACCCCACAGATACG. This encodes CASSLPQGTDPTDT. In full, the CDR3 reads CASSLPQGTDPTDTQYF.

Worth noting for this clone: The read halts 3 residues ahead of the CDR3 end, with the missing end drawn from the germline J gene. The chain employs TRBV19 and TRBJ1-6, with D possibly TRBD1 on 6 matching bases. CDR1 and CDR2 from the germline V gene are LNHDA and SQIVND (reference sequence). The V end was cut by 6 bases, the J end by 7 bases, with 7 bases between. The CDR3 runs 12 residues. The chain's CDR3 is CASRQGNSPLHF. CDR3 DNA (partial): TGTGCCAGTAGACAGGGAAATTCACCC.

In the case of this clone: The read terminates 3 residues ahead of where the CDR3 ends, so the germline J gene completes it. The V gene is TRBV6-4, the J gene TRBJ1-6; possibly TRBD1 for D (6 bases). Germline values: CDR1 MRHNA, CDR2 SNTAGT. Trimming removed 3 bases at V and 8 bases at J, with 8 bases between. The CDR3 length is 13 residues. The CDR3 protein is CASSENRDSPLHF. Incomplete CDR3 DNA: TGTGCCAGCAGTGAAAACAGGGATTCACCC.

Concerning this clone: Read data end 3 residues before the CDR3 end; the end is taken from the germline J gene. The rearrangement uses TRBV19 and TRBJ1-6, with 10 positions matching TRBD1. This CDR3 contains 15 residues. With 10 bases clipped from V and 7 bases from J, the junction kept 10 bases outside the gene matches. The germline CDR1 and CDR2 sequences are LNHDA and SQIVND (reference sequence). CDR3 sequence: CATSGTGVRNSPLHF. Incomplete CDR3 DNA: TGTGCCACCTCCGGGACAGGGGTGAGAAATTCACCC.

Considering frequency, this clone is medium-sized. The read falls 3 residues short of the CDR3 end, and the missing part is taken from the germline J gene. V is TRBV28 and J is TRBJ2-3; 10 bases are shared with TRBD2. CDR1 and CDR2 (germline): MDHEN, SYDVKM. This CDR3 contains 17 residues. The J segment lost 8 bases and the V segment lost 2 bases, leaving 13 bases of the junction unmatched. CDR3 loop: CASSLPWVLAGGGTQYF. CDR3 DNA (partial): TGTGCCAGCAGTTTACCCTGGGTGTTAGCGGGAGGTGGTACG.

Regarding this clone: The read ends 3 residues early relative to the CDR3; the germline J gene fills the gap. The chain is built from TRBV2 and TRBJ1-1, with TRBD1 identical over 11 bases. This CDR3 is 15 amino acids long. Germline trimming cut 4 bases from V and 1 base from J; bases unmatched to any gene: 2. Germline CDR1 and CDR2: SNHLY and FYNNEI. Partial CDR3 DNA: TGTGCCAGCAGTGTAGGACAGGGGGCGAACACTGAA. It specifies CASSVGQGANTE. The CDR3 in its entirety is CASSVGQGANTEAFF.

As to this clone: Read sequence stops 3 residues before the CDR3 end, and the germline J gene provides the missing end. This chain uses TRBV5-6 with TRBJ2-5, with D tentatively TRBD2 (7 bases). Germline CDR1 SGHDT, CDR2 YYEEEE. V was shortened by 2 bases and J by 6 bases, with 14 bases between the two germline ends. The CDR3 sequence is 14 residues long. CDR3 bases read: TGTGCCAGCAGCTTCGAGGGGGGGGCGAAGACC. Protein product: CASSFEGGAKT. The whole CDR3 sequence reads CASSFEGGAKTQYF.

Incomplete CDR3 DNA: TGCAGTGCTCAATCAAGCGGGAGGGCCCTGACCGGGGAG. It encodes CSAQSSGRALTGE. The whole CDR3 protein is CSAQSSGRALTGELFF. This chain connects TRBV20-1 to TRBJ2-2; 10 bases align to TRBD2. Read coverage stops 3 residues before the CDR3 terminus; the germline J gene supplies the remainder. This CDR3 is 16 amino acids long. Germline CDR1 DFQATT, CDR2 SNEGSKA (reference sequence). Trimming cost V 5 bases and J 5 bases; bases outside gene matches: 11.

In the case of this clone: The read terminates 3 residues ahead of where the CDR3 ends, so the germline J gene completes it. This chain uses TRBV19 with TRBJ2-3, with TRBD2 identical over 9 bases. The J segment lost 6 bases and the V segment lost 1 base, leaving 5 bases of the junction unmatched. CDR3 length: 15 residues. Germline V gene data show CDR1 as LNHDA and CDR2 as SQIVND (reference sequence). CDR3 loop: CASSIGLAAQDTQYF. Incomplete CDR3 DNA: TGTGCCAGTAGTATAGGACTAGCGGCCCAGGATACG.

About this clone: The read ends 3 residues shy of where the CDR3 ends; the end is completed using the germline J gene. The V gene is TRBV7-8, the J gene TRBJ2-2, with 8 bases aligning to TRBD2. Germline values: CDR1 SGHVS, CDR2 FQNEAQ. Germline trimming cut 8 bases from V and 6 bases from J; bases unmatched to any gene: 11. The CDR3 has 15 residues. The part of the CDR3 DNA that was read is TGTGCCAGCCGGCTTCCGGGAGGGGGACCCGGGGAG. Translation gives CASRLPGGGPGE. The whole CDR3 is CASRLPGGGPGELFF.

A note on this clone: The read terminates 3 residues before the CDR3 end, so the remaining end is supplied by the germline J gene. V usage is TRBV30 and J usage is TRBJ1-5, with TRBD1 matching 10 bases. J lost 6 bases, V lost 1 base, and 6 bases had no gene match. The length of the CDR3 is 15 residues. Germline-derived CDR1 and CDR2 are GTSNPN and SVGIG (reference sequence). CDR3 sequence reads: CAWSGSGQGFQPQHF. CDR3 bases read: TGTGCCTGGAGTGGCTCGGGACAGGGGTTTCAGCCC. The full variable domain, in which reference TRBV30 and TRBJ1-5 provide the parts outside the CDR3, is SQTIHQWPATLVQPVGSPLSLECTVEGTSNPNLYWYRQAAGRGLQLLFYSVGIGQISSEVPQNLSASRPQDRQFILSSKKLLLSDSGFYLCAWSGSGQGFQPQHFGDGTRLSIL.

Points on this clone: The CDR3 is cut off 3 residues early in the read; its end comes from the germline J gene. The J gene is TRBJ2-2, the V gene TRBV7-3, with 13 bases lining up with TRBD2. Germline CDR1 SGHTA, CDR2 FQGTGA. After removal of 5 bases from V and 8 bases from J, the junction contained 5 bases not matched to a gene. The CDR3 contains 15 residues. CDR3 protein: CASSLGLAGEGELFF. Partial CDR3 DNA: TGTGCCAGCAGCCTAGGACTAGCGGGAGAGGGGGAG.

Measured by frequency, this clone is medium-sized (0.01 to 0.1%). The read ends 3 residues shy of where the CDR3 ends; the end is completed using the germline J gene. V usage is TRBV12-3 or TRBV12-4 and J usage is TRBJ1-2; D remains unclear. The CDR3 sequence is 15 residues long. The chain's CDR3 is CASSYGLAPPAGYTF. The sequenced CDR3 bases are TGTGCCAGCAGTTACGGACTAGCCCCGCCGGCAGGC.

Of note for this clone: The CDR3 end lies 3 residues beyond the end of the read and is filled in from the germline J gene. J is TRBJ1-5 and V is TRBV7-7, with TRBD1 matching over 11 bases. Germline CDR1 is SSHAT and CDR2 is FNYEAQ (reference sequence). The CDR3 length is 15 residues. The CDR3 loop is CASSPGGGQGVPQHF. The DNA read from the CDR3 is TGTGCCAGCAGCCCCGGGGGGGGACAGGGGGTTCCC.

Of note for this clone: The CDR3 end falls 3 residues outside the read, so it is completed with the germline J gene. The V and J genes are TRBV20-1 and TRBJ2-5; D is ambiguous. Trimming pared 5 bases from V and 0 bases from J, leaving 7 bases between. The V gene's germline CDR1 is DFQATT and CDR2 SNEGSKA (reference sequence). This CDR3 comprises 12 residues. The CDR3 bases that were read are TGCAGTGCTCTTCTACACCAAGAGACC. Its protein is CSALLHQET. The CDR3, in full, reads CSALLHQETQYF.

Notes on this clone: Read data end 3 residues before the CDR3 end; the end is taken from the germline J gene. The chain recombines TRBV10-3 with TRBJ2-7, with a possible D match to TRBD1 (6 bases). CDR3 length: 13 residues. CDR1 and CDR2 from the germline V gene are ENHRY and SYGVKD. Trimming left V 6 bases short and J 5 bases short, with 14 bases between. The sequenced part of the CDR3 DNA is TGTGCCATCAGCCCCCAGGGGCGAAACGAG. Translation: CAISPQGRNE. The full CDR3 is CAISPQGRNEQYF.

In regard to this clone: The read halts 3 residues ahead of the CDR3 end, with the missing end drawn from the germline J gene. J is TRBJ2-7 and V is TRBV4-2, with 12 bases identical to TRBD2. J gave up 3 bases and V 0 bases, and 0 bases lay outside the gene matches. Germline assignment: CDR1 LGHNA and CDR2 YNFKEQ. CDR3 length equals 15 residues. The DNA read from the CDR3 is TGTGCCAGCAGCCAAGAACTAGCGGGGGGCTACGAG. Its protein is CASSQELAGGYE. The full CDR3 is CASSQELAGGYEQYF.

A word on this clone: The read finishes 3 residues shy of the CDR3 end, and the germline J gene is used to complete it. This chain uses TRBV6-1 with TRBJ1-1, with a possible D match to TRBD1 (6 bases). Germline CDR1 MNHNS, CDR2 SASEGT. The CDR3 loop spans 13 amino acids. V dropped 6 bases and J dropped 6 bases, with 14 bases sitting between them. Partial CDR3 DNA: TGTGCCAGCAGCGAAACAGGGCTTGCTGAA. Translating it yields CASSETGLAE. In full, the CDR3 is CASSETGLAEAFF.

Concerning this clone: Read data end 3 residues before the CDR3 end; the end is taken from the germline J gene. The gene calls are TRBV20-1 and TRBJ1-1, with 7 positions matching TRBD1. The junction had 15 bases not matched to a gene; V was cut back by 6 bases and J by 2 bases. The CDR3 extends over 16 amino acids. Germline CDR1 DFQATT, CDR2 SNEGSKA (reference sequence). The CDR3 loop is CSAPPRTGGSNTEAFF. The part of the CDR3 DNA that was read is TGCAGTGCACCCCCCCGGACAGGAGGGTCCAACACTGAA.

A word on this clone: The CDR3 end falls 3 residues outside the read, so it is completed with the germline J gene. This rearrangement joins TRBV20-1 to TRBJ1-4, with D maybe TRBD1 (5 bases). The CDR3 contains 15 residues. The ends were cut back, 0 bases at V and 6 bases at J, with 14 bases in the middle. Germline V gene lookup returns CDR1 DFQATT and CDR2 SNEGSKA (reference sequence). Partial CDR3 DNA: TGCAGTGCTAGAGATCAAAGGGGAGGGGATGAAAAA. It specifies CSARDQRGGDEK. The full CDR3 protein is CSARDQRGGDEKLFF.

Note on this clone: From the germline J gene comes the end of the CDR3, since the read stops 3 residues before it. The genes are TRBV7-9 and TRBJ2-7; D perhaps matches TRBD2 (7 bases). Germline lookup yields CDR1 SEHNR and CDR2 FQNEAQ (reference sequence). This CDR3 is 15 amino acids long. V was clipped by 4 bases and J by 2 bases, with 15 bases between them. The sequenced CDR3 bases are TGTGCCAGCAGCTCGGGGGGTCGGGGGCCCTACGAG. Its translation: CASSSGGRGPYE. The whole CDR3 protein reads CASSSGGRGPYEQYF.

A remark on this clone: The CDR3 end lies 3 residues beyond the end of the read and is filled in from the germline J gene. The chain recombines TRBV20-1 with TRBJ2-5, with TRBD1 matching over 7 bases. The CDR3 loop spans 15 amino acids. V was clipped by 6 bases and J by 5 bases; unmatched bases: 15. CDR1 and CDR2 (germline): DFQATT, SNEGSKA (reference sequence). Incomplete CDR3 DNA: TGCAGTGCCCTACCAGGGGGAGTAATGGCGGAGACC. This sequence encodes CSALPGGVMAET. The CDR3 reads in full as CSALPGGVMAETQYF.

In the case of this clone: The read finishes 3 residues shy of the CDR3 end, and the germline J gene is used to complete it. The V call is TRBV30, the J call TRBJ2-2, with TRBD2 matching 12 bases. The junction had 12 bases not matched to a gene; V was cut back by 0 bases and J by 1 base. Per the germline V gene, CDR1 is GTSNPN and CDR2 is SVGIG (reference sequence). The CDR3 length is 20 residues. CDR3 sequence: CAWSVLVGLAGGKNTGELFF. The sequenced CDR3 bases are TGTGCCTGGAGTGTATTAGTGGGTCTAGCGGGGGGGAAGAACACCGGGGAG.

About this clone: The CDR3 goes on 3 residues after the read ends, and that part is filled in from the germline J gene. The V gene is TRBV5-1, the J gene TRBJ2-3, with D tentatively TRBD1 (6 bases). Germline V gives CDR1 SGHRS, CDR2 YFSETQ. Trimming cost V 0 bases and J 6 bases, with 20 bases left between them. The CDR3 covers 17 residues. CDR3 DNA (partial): TGCGCCAGCAGCTTGGCTCAGACAGGAACCCCGGTGGATACG. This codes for CASSLAQTGTPVDT. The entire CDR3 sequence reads CASSLAQTGTPVDTQYF.

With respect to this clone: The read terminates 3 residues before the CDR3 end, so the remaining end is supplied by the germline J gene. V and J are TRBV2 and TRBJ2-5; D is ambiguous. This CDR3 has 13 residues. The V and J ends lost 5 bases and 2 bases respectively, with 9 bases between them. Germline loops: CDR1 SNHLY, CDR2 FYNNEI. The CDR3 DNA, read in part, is TGTGCCAGCAGTTGGGCAGAGCAAGAGACC. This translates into CASSWAEQET. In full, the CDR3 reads CASSWAEQETQYF.

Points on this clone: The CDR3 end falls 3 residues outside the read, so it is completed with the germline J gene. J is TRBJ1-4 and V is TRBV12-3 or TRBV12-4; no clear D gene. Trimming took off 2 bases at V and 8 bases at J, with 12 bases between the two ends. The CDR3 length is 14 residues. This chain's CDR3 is CASSLLGEGEKLFF. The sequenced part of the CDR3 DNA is TGTGCCAGCAGTTTACTGGGTGAAGGGGAAAAA.

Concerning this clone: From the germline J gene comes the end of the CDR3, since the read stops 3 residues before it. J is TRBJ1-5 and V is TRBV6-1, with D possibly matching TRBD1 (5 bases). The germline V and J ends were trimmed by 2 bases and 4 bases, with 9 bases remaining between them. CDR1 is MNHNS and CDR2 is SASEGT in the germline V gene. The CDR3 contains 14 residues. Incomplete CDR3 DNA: TGTGCCAGCAGTGAACCCGGGGGTAATCAGCCC. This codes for CASSEPGGNQP. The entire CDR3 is CASSEPGGNQPQHF.